The 32 T cell receptor beta chains listed next were all sequenced from one sample in a study of beta chain features in type 1 diabetes. Expressed TCRB transcripts were sequenced after all isolated RNA was converted to cDNA. The method was immunoSEQ multiplex PCR; TCRdb's version includes in-frame clones alone and lacks a portion of them. The repertoire has fewer than 20,000 clones, approximately 50% of them found once; the top ten carry around 0.5%. Sequenced: stem cell memory CD4+ T cells from blood. The receptors originated from a woman in her late teens or twenties in good health.

This clone was recorded a few times. The chain joins TRBV5-4 to TRBJ2-6; TRBD2 is a possible D gene (5 bases). This CDR3 region has 16 residues. Germline loops: CDR1 SGHNT, CDR2 YYREEE (reference sequence). The germline V and J ends were trimmed by 3 bases and 0 bases, with 10 bases remaining between them. In DNA form, the CDR3 reads TGTGCCAGCAGCTCCGAAGGGAGCTCTGGGGCCAACGTCCTGACTTTC. It translates to CASSSEGSSGANVLTF. The variable domain in full, completed from reference TRBV5-4 and TRBJ2-6, reads ETGVTQSPTHLIKTRGQQVTLRCSSQSGHNTVSWYQQALGQGPQFIFQYYREEENGRGNFPPRFSGLQFPNYSSELNVNALELDDSALYLCASSSEGSSGANVLTFGAGSRLTVL.

This clone was counted only a few times. The chain recombines TRBV28 with TRBJ2-1; TRBD2 matches 8 bases. After removal of 5 bases from V and 0 bases from J, the junction contained 3 bases not matched to a gene. There are 15 residues in the CDR3. Germline CDR1 reads MDHEN; CDR2 reads SYDVKM. CDR3 nucleotide sequence: TGTGCCAGCAGTGAAAGCGGGGGCTCCTACAATGAGCAGTTCTTC. Amino acid sequence: CASSESGGSYNEQFF.

This chain connects TRBV5-1 to TRBJ2-3; 11 bases align to TRBD2. Germline V gene sequence: CDR1 SGHRS, CDR2 YFSETQ. Germline trimming cut 0 bases from V and 5 bases from J; bases unmatched to any gene: 8. CDR3 length: 17 residues. The CDR3 loop reads CASSLVLAGAGKDTQYF. In DNA, the CDR3 is TGCGCCAGCAGCTTGGTACTAGCGGGGGCTGGGAAAGATACGCAGTATTTT.

The sample holds one count of this clone. The genes are TRBV5-1 and TRBJ2-7; 8 nucleotides agree with TRBD2. The CDR3 runs to 13 residues. V dropped 2 bases and J dropped 6; count of bases not matched to a gene: 4. Germline V gives CDR1 SGHRS, CDR2 YFSETQ. The CDR3 DNA follows: TGCGCCAGCAGCTTAGGGACTAGGACCGAGCAGTACTTC. Residues: CASSLGTRTEQYF.

The V gene is TRBV10-3, the J gene TRBJ1-1; D not resolved. The CDR3 consists of 14 residues. Germline V CDR1 and CDR2: ENHRY, SYGVKD. Trimming shortened V by 0 bases and J by 10 bases, and 15 bases separated the two germline ends. CDR3 in amino acids: CAISESGVNIGAFF. The DNA of the CDR3 is TGTGCCATCAGTGAGTCGGGAGTGAATATCGGAGCTTTCTTT.

The genes are TRBV7-2 and TRBJ2-7; 9 bases are shared with TRBD2. The CDR3 contains 14 residues. Germline trimming cut 5 bases from V and 9 bases from J; bases unmatched to any gene: 11. The germline gives CDR1 SGHTA, CDR2 FQGNSA. CDR3 nucleotide sequence: TGTGCCAGCAGCCGTTGGACTAGCGATCCCGGGCAGTACTTC. This gives the protein CASSRWTSDPGQYF.

The V and J genes are TRBV5-1 and TRBJ2-5; D unresolved. This CDR3 has 12 residues. Trimming left V 3 bases short and J 5 bases short, with 8 bases between. Germline values: CDR1 SGHRS, CDR2 YFSETQ. CDR3 sequence (DNA): TGCGCCAGCAGCTCAGGTTGGGAGACCCAGTACTTC. Residues: CASSSGWETQYF.

This clone has just one count. Different DNA sequences within this sample yield the same CDR3. The chain employs TRBV4-2 and TRBJ1-4, with TRBD1 as a possible D gene (6 bases). Germline CDR1 LGHNA, CDR2 YNFKEQ. Trimming shortened V by 5 bases and J by 6 bases, and 16 bases separated the two germline ends. The CDR3 spans 15 residues. CDR3 bases: TGTGCCAGCAGCAAACGGACGGGGGGCGATGAAAAACTGTTTTTT. Protein: CASSKRTGGDEKLFF.

This clone was seen more than once but under ten times. The V and J genes are TRBV5-4 and TRBJ1-3, with D tentatively TRBD1 (6 bases). The CDR3 runs 14 residues. Trimming left V 1 base short and J 3 bases short, with 8 bases between. Germline V gene lookup returns CDR1 SGHNT and CDR2 YYREEE (reference sequence). CDR3 coding DNA: TGTGCCAGCAGCTTGAACAGGGATGGAAACACCATATATTTT. As protein: CASSLNRDGNTIYF.

The chain employs TRBV10-3 and TRBJ1-2; D possibly corresponds to TRBD1 (5 bases). CDR1 and CDR2 from the germline V gene are ENHRY and SYGVKD. The CDR3 has 15 residues. Trimming stripped 2 bases from V and 7 bases from J, with 17 bases between. The CDR3 sequence is CAISETQGTIRGYTF. CDR3 bases: TGTGCCATCAGTGAGACCCAGGGAACTATCCGTGGCTACACCTTC.

This clone came up once. The rearrangement joins TRBV5-5 to TRBJ1-4, with D perhaps matching TRBD1 (6 bases). The CDR3 has 15 residues. V lost 0 bases and J lost 8, with 14 bases in between. Germline V gene sequence: CDR1 SGHKS, CDR2 YYEKEE (reference sequence). CDR3 DNA: TGTGCCAGCAGCTTGGGGGGGACCCAGGGGGAAAAACTGTTTTTT. Its translation: CASSLGGTQGEKLFF.

The chain carries TRBV14 and TRBJ1-2; 7 bases align to TRBD1. J was trimmed by 4 bases and V by 0 bases; bases with no gene match: 5. CDR1 is SGHDN, CDR2 FVKESK, per germline. The CDR3 has 15 residues. CDR3 nucleotide sequence: TGTGCCAGCAGCCAAGACGGAACAGGGGCCTATGGCTACACCTTC. Its protein is CASSQDGTGAYGYTF.

The genes are TRBV12-5 and TRBJ2-5, with TRBD1 matching 7 bases. Germline lookup yields CDR1 LGHNT and CDR2 FRNRAP. J lost 5 bases, V lost 7 bases, and 1 base had no gene match. This CDR3 contains 11 residues. The DNA of the CDR3 is TGTGCTAGTGCCAGGGGGGAGACCCAGTACTTC. Residues: CASARGETQYF.

V gene TRBV18 combines with J gene TRBJ2-5, with D maybe TRBD1 (7 bases). The J call is in doubt because the DNA end fits TRBJ2-7 better. Per the germline V gene, CDR1 is KGHSH and CDR2 is LQKENI. There are 14 residues in the CDR3. This CDR3 is CASSPAGGSYEQYF. CDR3 sequence (DNA): TGTGCCAGCTCACCCGCAGGGGGGTCCTACGAGCAGTACTTC.

The sample holds a few counts of this clone. The gene calls are TRBV5-6 and TRBJ1-2; a possible D gene is TRBD1 (6 bases). The CDR3 has 15 residues. V was trimmed by 5 bases and J by 8 bases, leaving 22 bases between them. Germline loops: CDR1 SGHDT, CDR2 YYEEEE. In nucleotides, the CDR3 is TGTGCCAGCAGGGCTGACGACAGGACGGGAAGAGGCTACACCTTC. Translation: CASRADDRTGRGYTF.

This clone has a handful of counts. The chain employs TRBV19 and TRBJ2-7, with 10 bases that match TRBD2. V shed 6 bases, J shed 0 bases, and the junction held 5 bases outside the gene matches. The germline V gene encodes CDR1 LNHDA and CDR2 SQIVND (reference sequence). There are 15 residues in the CDR3. CDR3 DNA: TGTGCCAGTAGCCGGACTAGCGGACTCTCCTACGAGCAGTACTTC. As protein: CASSRTSGLSYEQYF.

This clone was observed a few times. V is TRBV29-1 and J is TRBJ2-1, with a weak D call TRBD1 (6 bases). This CDR3 is 15 amino acids long. The V end lost 3 bases, the J end lost 9 bases, and 21 bases lay between the germline ends. CDR1 is SQVTM, CDR2 ANQGSEA, per germline. This chain's CDR3 is CSVEAPGHAASEQFF. CDR3 bases: TGCAGCGTTGAGGCACCGGGACACGCAGCTAGTGAGCAGTTCTTC.

The V gene is TRBV7-7, the J gene TRBJ2-1, with a weak D call TRBD1 (6 bases). The CDR3 covers 16 residues. The germline V gene has CDR1 SSHAT and CDR2 FNYEAQ (reference sequence). V lost 1 base and J 4 bases, leaving 14 bases between the germline ends. The chain's CDR3 is CASSLDTGTLYNEQFF. CDR3 sequence (DNA): TGTGCCAGCAGCTTAGATACCGGGACACTGTACAATGAGCAGTTCTTC.

J is TRBJ1-1 and V is TRBV6-1; 12 positions match TRBD1. V shed 6 bases, J shed 0 bases, and the junction held 2 bases outside the gene matches. CDR3 length equals 15 residues. From germline, CDR1 is MNHNS and CDR2 SASEGT. The CDR3 DNA follows: TGTGCCAGCAGGGGACAGGGGGCTTTGAACACTGAAGCTTTCTTT. Translation: CASRGQGALNTEAFF.

J is TRBJ2-2 and V is TRBV19, with D possibly being TRBD1 (6 bases). Germline-derived CDR1 and CDR2 are LNHDA and SQIVND (reference sequence). The CDR3 has 13 amino acids. With 7 bases removed from V and 6 bases from J, the gap between germline ends came to 12 bases. DNA for the CDR3: TGTGCCAGTATTAAGACAGGCGCCGGGGAGCTGTTTTTT. It translates to CASIKTGAGELFF. Supplemented by reference TRBV19 and TRBJ2-2, the full variable domain reads DGGITQSPKYLFRKEGQNVTLSCEQNLNHDAMYWYRQDPGQGLRLIYYSQIVNDFQKGDIAEGYSVSREKKESFPLTVTSAQKNPTAFYLCASIKTGAGELFFGEGSRLTVL.

V gene TRBV6-1 combines with J gene TRBJ2-7; the D gene is possibly TRBD1 (8 bases). With 4 bases removed from V and 2 bases from J, the gap between germline ends came to 24 bases. The CDR3 is made up of 18 amino acids. Germline lookup yields CDR1 MNHNS and CDR2 SASEGT. The CDR3 is CASSGQGAIAGVTYEQYF. The CDR3 DNA reads TGTGCCAGCAGTGGGCAGGGGGCAATAGCGGGTGTAACCTACGAGCAGTACTTC.

In this sample, this clone turned up a few times. The V and J genes are TRBV18 and TRBJ2-3, with D unresolved. This CDR3 region has 15 residues. CDR1 is KGHSH and CDR2 is LQKENI in the germline V gene. V was cut by 6 bases and J by 0 bases, with 13 bases left in between. The CDR3 region is CASSAAGPSTDTQYF. As DNA, the CDR3 is TGTGCCAGCTCTGCTGCAGGCCCTAGCACAGATACGCAGTATTTT.

Concerning this clone: The identical CDR3 is also encoded by other nucleotide sequences in the sample. The chain combines TRBV5-1 with TRBJ2-3; 7 bases line up with TRBD2. The germline gives CDR1 SGHRS, CDR2 YFSETQ. The length of the CDR3 is 17 residues. V shed 0 bases, J shed 2 bases, and the junction held 9 bases outside the gene matches. The CDR3 DNA is TGCGCCAGCAGCTTGGGCTCCCTGGGGAGGGCCACAGATACGCAGTATTTT. This sequence encodes CASSLGSLGRATDTQYF.

V usage is TRBV4-2 and J usage is TRBJ2-7; unclear D gene. Per germline, CDR1 LGHNA and CDR2 YNFKEQ. The V end lost 2 bases, the J end lost 1 base, and 9 bases lay between the germline ends. The CDR3 is 14 residues long. The DNA for the CDR3 is TGTGCCAGCAGCCAAACGACACCTTCCTACGAGCAGTACTTC. Translated, it gives CASSQTTPSYEQYF.

This clone appeared a few times. This chain joins TRBV14 and TRBJ2-7; the D gene is possibly TRBD1 (5 bases). CDR3 length: 15 amino acids. Germline CDR1 SGHDN, CDR2 FVKESK. V shed 0 bases and J shed 2 bases, with 11 bases lying between them. The DNA for the CDR3 is TGTGCCAGCAGCCAAGATAAAGGGGTCACCTACGAGCAGTACTTC. Translation gives CASSQDKGVTYEQYF.

This clone came up a few times. The genes are TRBV5-4 and TRBJ1-2; D is unclear. Germline V lookup: CDR1 SGHNT, CDR2 YYREEE (reference sequence). There are 13 residues in the CDR3. V dropped 2 bases and J dropped 6 bases, with 11 bases sitting between them. CDR3 in amino acids: CASSFAGSDGYTF. The CDR3, as DNA: TGTGCCAGCAGCTTCGCAGGATCAGATGGCTACACCTTC.

The J gene is TRBJ2-3, the V gene TRBV9, with D maybe TRBD2 (6 bases). This CDR3 has 17 amino acids. In germline, CDR1 is SGDLS, CDR2 YYNGEE. Trimming removed 2 bases from V and 0 bases from J, with 16 bases in between. The CDR3 loop reads CASSVSSSAASTDTQYF. The CDR3 DNA is TGTGCCAGCAGCGTGTCTTCTAGCGCTGCTAGCACAGATACGCAGTATTTT.

This clone occurred once. The rearrangement links TRBV4-1 to TRBJ2-1, with D possibly TRBD2 on 5 matching bases. Germline loops: CDR1 MGHRA, CDR2 YSYEKL. The V and J ends lost 2 bases and 9 bases respectively, with 17 bases between them. The CDR3 sequence is 15 residues long. CDR3 residues: CASSQRTAGLTEQFF. CDR3 nucleotide sequence: TGCGCCAGCAGCCAAAGAACGGCGGGTTTAACTGAGCAGTTCTTC.

The chain employs TRBV19 and TRBJ1-2, with D maybe TRBD1 (6 bases). In germline, CDR1 is LNHDA, CDR2 SQIVND (reference sequence). The CDR3 runs to 15 residues. V lost 3 bases and J lost 4, with 15 bases in between. The CDR3 bases are TGTGCCAGTAGTATTAAGGGCCAGGGGCTCTATGGCTACACCTTC. Amino acids: CASSIKGQGLYGYTF.

The chain recombines TRBV27 with TRBJ2-7, with 9 positions matching TRBD2. Germline V gene sequence: CDR1 MNHEY, CDR2 SMNVEV (reference sequence). With V trimmed by 5 bases and J by 2 bases, 1 base remained unmatched. The CDR3 extends over 13 amino acids. CDR3 DNA: TGTGCCAGCAGTCTAGCGGGGACCTACGAGCAGTACTTC. Protein: CASSLAGTYEQYF.

The J gene is TRBJ1-5, the V gene TRBV5-4; maybe TRBD1 (5 bases). The CDR3 totals 13 residues. Trimming took off 4 bases at V and 13 bases at J, with 18 bases between the two ends. Germline values: CDR1 SGHNT, CDR2 YYREEE (reference sequence). For the CDR3, the DNA is TGTGCCAGCAGCCAAGGGGAGGGCCAAACACAGCATTTT. Protein product: CASSQGEGQTQHF.

The V and J genes are TRBV19 and TRBJ2-3; D ambiguous. This CDR3 is 14 amino acids long. Trimming took off 4 bases at V and 0 bases at J, with 8 bases between the two ends. Germline V lookup: CDR1 LNHDA, CDR2 SQIVND (reference sequence). The CDR3: CASSRAASTDTQYF. The CDR3, as DNA: TGTGCCAGTAGTAGGGCAGCTAGCACAGATACGCAGTATTTT.